A single TCR beta chain is shown here with its context. Its antigen is as yet unknown. The data are from a study of T-cell memory formation after mild COVID-19. Study in general: Clustering of TCRs was largely donor specific.

Constant-segment primers were used for 5'RACE, and the resulting TCR alpha and TCR beta cDNA libraries carried sample barcodes and UMIs. MiXCR was run by TCRdb on the 5' RACE reads, yielding one entry per CDR3 protein. The sample holds about 210,000 distinct CDR3 sequences, roughly 27% seen once. Whole-study findings and limits: Shrinking CD4+ clones were chiefly CM and EM; CD8+ ones were chiefly EMRA.

Specimen: PBMCs or a T cell subset sorted from them (not recorded which). This TCR came from an adult woman who had mild COVID-19 (a few samples of this study predate the infection). Cell type and time point are not known.

Here the CDR3 reads CASSRFWASGGKYNEQFF. The DNA of the CDR3 is TGCGCCAGCAGCAGGTTTTGGGCTAGCGGGGGGAAGTACAATGAGCAGTTCTTC. This chain uses TRBV5-1 with TRBJ2-1, with 11 bases that match TRBD2. CDR3 length: 18 amino acids. Germline trimming cut 4 bases from V and 4 bases from J; bases unmatched to any gene: 13. Germline CDR1 and CDR2: SGHRS and YFSETQ.